This T cell receptor beta chain was sequenced in a study of post-analysis software for immune sequencing data. Overall study findings and caveats: Under F measure analysis, samples from one preparation batch co-clustered strongly. A significant reduction in normalized Chao1 diversity was observed in multiple sclerosis patients versus controls.

TCR beta libraries were prepared from cDNA with unique molecular identifiers. Starting from around 0.96 to 9.9 million T cells, the study yielded about 490,000 cDNA molecules. TCRdb passed the PCR reads through MiXCR, listing each CDR3 protein once. This sample has approximately 160,000 distinct CDR3 sequences; 30% occur once, and the top ten carry approximately 1.4%. This clonotype was counted at least ten times. Its specificity is unknown. This TCR derives from a girl aged 5-17 years with multiple sclerosis. Material: blood.

The CDR3 reads CSPVGRSGEQYF. CDR3 in DNA: TGCAGCCCCGTGGGGAGGTCGGGCGAGCAGTACTTC. The rearrangement uses TRBV29-1 and TRBJ2-7; weak D call: TRBD2 (6 bases). V was trimmed by 8 bases and J by 6 bases, leaving 17 bases between them. Germline V CDR1 and CDR2: SQVTM, ANQGSEA. This CDR3 region has 12 residues.